These T cell receptor beta chains were read from a single sample in a study of blood T cell repertoires in COVID-19. The protocol was immunoSEQ multiplex PCR, while the TCRdb copy is restricted to in-frame clones and leaves out a portion. In the table there are about 51,000 clones, roughly 84% of which are singletons. Sequenced input: peripheral blood. These receptors were obtained from a man older than 75 with active COVID-19. The CDR3 runs from the conserved cysteine through the conserved F or W. The D gene is left open where the match is weak. The size entry is marked missing in some rows and otherwise reads once, few, many or a size class.

J gene	D gene	V gene	clone size	CDR3 DNA	CDR3 protein
TRBJ1-4	TRBD1	TRBV18	few	TGTGCCAGCTCACCTGGACAGGGGAACCTCGCAACTAATGAAAAACTGTTTTTT	CASSPGQGNLATNEKLFF
TRBJ2-3	TRBD2	TRBV4-2	-	TGTGCCAGCAGCCCGGGGACTAGCGCAGATACGCAGTATTTT	CASSPGTSADTQYF
TRBJ2-3	-	TRBV9	-	TGTGCCAGCAGCGTAGCGGCTAGCCGAGATACGCAGTATTTT	CASSVAASRDTQYF
TRBJ1-1	TRBD1	TRBV6-5	-	TGTGCCAGCTCTGATTTTACAGGGGGCAGGTCTTTCTTT	CASSDFTGGRSFF
TRBJ2-7	-	TRBV6-6	-	TGTGCCAGCAGCCTAGAGAGCTACGAGCAGTACTTC	CASSLESYEQYF
TRBJ2-3	-	TRBV6-5	-	TGTGCCAGCAGCCCCCCAAGGGAGACCGCAGATACGCAGTATTTT	CASSPPRETADTQYF
TRBJ2-1	-	TRBV11-2	once	TGTGCCAGCTCACTGGGTGGCGGGAACTACAATGAGCAGTTCTTC	CASSLGGGNYNEQFF
TRBJ1-5	TRBD1	TRBV6-6	-	TGTGCCAGCAGTTCTAAGGACAGGGGTCAGCCCCAGCATTTT	CASSSKDRGQPQHF
TRBJ1-6	TRBD1	TRBV20-1	medium-sized	TGCAGTGCTCGTGAAGGGGGCGCGGCGATTAATTCACCCCTCCACTTT	CSAREGGAAINSPLHF
TRBJ1-5	TRBD1	TRBV5-1	-	TGCGCCAGCAGCTTGCACCCACAGGACAGGGGATACAGCAATCAGCCCCAGCATTTT	CASSLHPQDRGYSNQPQHF
TRBJ2-1	TRBD1	TRBV28	-	TGTGCCAGCAGACAGGGACAGGGGACTTACAATGAGCAGTTCTTC	CASRQGQGTYNEQFF
TRBJ2-1	-	TRBV4-3	-	TGCGCCAGCAGCCAAGATGTAGCGTCCAATGAGCAGTTCTTC	CASSQDVASNEQFF
TRBJ2-6	TRBD1	TRBV3-1/TRBV3-2	-	TGTGCCAGCAGCCAAGGGACTATAGGGACAGGGACCTCTGGGGCCAACGTCCTGACTTTC	CASSQGTIGTGTSGANVLTF
TRBJ1-2	TRBD1	TRBV2	-	TGTGCCAGCAGTCCGGGACAGGCTAACTATGGCTACACCTTC	CASSPGQANYGYTF
TRBJ2-5	TRBD1	TRBV2	-	TGTGCCAGCAGTGAAGGACGGACAGGCAAAGAGACCCAGTACTTC	CASSEGRTGKETQYF
TRBJ1-6	-	TRBV28	-	TGTGCCAGCAGTTTACCAACAGGGTGGCATAATTCACCCCTCCACTTT	CASSLPTGWHNSPLHF
TRBJ2-7	TRBD2	TRBV7-8	few	TGTGCCAGCAGCCGGATGGGTGCGGGAGTGCACGAGCAGTACTTC	CASSRMGAGVHEQYF
TRBJ1-6	TRBD1	TRBV5-6	-	TGTGCCAGCAGCGCCTTGACAGGGTTTGGCTCACCCCTCCACTTT	CASSALTGFGSPLHF
TRBJ2-5	TRBD2	TRBV6-5	-	TGTGCCAGCAGTTCCATGGGACTAGCGAAACAAGAGACCCAGTACTTC	CASSSMGLAKQETQYF
TRBJ2-2	TRBD1	TRBV9	-	TGTGCCAGCAGCGCGACAGGGGGACGGATGCCGGGCACCGGGGAGCTGTTTTTT	CASSATGGRMPGTGELFF
TRBJ2-7	-	TRBV28	-	TGTGCCAGCAGTTTCCGGGGGATTCTGGAGCAGTACTTC	CASSFRGILEQYF
TRBJ1-1	-	TRBV27	-	TGTGCCAGCAGTCCCGAGACAGTCGCCACTGAAGCTTTCTTT	CASSPETVATEAFF
TRBJ2-5	TRBD2	TRBV28	-	TGTGCCAGCAGTTCCGGACTAGCGGGAGGGCCGGGACTAGGAGAGACCCAGTACTTC	CASSSGLAGGPGLGETQYF
TRBJ2-7	TRBD1	TRBV6-2/TRBV6-3	-	TGTGCCAGCAGCCTACCCGGGACAGGGTACTACGAGCAGTACTTC	CASSLPGTGYYEQYF
TRBJ2-7	-	TRBV19	-	TGTGCCAGTAGAGATGCGGGAACCTACGAGCAGTACTTC	CASRDAGTYEQYF
TRBJ2-1	TRBD1	TRBV11-3	-	TGTGCCAGCACTACAGGGGCGGGCAATGAGCAGTTCTTC	CASTTGAGNEQFF
TRBJ2-7	-	TRBV6-1	-	TGTGCCAGCAGTGAGACAGCACCGGTCTACGAGCAGTACTTC	CASSETAPVYEQYF
TRBJ2-7	TRBD1	TRBV11-2	-	TGTGCCAGCAGCCTAGGACAGGGGGGCTCCTACGAGCAGTACTTC	CASSLGQGGSYEQYF
TRBJ1-2	TRBD1	TRBV7-2	once	TGTGCCAGCAGTCAGGGGTCGGCAGGGGGCATATATGGCTACACCTTC	CASSQGSAGGIYGYTF
TRBJ1-1	-	TRBV14	-	TGTGCCAGCAGCCAAGACAGGGTAGGGGCTGTAGAGGCTTTCTTT	CASSQDRVGAVEAFF
TRBJ1-6	TRBD1	TRBV19	-	TGTGCCAGTAGTACTCAGACAGGGGCGGGATCACCCCTCCACTTT	CASSTQTGAGSPLHF
TRBJ2-7	TRBD1	TRBV7-9	once	TGTGCCAGCGTCAAGAAGCGGACAGGACCCTACGAGCAGTACTTC	CASVKKRTGPYEQYF
TRBJ2-5	TRBD2	TRBV7-2	-	TGTGCCAGCAGCATACGGACTAGCGGGGAAGAGACCCAGTACTTC	CASSIRTSGEETQYF
TRBJ2-7	TRBD1	TRBV9	-	TGTGCCAGCAGCGCCCGGGACAGGGGCCCCTACGAGCAGTACTTC	CASSARDRGPYEQYF
TRBJ2-2	TRBD2	TRBV18	-	TGTGCCAGCTCATCGGGGACTAGCGGGAGATCCGGGGAGCTGTTTTTT	CASSSGTSGRSGELFF
TRBJ2-7	TRBD1	TRBV7-6	-	TGTGCCAGCAGCCCCGGACAGGCCGCGACCTACGAGCAGTACTTC	CASSPGQAATYEQYF
TRBJ2-4	-	TRBV20-1	-	TGCAGTGCTAGTCTGGCGGGGGCAAAAAACATTCAGTACTTC	CSASLAGAKNIQYF
TRBJ1-1	TRBD1	TRBV3-1/TRBV3-2	-	TGTGCCAGCAGCCCCCCTGACAGGGTGCACACTGAAGCTTTCTTT	CASSPPDRVHTEAFF
TRBJ1-3	-	TRBV7-6	-	TGTGCCAGCAGCTTAGGGTCAGGGGCTCGAAACACCATATATTTT	CASSLGSGARNTIYF
TRBJ2-1	-	TRBV24-1	-	TGTGCCACCAGTGATTCTGAGAGAGTAGATGAGCAGTTCTTC	CATSDSERVDEQFF
TRBJ2-5	TRBD2	TRBV11-2	-	TGTGCCAGCAGTGATCTAGCGGTCCGGTCGTCCCAGTACTTC	CASSDLAVRSSQYF
TRBJ2-2	-	TRBV27	-	TGTGCCAGCAGCCTCCAGAATATGGGCTACACCGGGGAGCTGTTTTTT	CASSLQNMGYTGELFF